These T cell receptor beta chains were read from a single sample in a study of CD8 T cells in Susac syndrome. TCRdb recomputed calls from the immunoSEQ multiplex PCR reads with MiXCR, one row per CDR3 protein. The repertoire includes about 300,000 distinct CDR3 sequences, 65% to 90% of them detected once, and approximately 0.2% sits in the top ten. The sample consisted of CD8+ T cells from PBMCs. These receptors were collected from a human donor with multiple sclerosis. CDR3s include the opening cysteine and the closing phenylalanine or tryptophan. D genes are given only for firm matches. Expanded clones are given a class, and other clones once, few, many or no size at all.

TRBV4-3	TRBJ2-2	NA	once	TGCGCCAGCAGCCAAGATAATCCAGCTTGGAACACCGGGGAGCTGTTTTTT	CASSQDNPAWNTGELFF
TRBV30	TRBJ2-7	TRBD1	NA	TGTGCCTGGAGCAGCCTCGGACAGGGAGGCTACGAGCAGTACTTC	CAWSSLGQGGYEQYF
TRBV27	TRBJ2-1	NA	NA	TGTGCCAGCAGTCCTGACTGGAGCTCCTACAATGAGCAGTTCTTC	CASSPDWSSYNEQFF
TRBV27	TRBJ2-7	TRBD1	NA	TGTGCCAGCAGCCCCCGGGACAGCCCCCCGGTAGTCTACGAGCAGTACTTC	CASSPRDSPPVVYEQYF
TRBV30	TRBJ1-6	TRBD1	NA	TGTGCCTGGGGGCCGGGACAGTATAATTCACCCCTCCACTTT	CAWGPGQYNSPLHF
TRBV6-2/TRBV6-3	TRBJ1-1	TRBD1	NA	TGTGCCAGCAGTTACCCAGGGGGCGCGGGGGAGACTGAAGCTTTCTTT	CASSYPGGAGETEAFF
TRBV6-2/TRBV6-3	TRBJ2-7	TRBD2	NA	TGTGCCAGCAGTTACCCACCGGGACTAGCGACTTTTCCCCCCTACGAGCAGTACTTC	CASSYPPGLATFPPYEQYF
TRBV6-5	TRBJ2-7	NA	once	TGTGCCAGCAGTTACGGGGTGGAGGCCTACGAGCAGTACTTC	CASSYGVEAYEQYF
TRBV6-2/TRBV6-3	TRBJ2-1	TRBD2	NA	TGTGCCAGCACCATGCTAGCGGGAGGGCCACGGGGTGAGCAGTTCTTC	CASTMLAGGPRGEQFF
TRBV5-8	TRBJ2-3	TRBD1	NA	TGTGCCAGCAGTTCACACCCGGGACAGGCCCGTCCGGATACGCAGTATTTT	CASSSHPGQARPDTQYF
TRBV9	TRBJ1-2	TRBD1	NA	TGTGCCAGCAGCGATCGGACAGGAACTAACTATGGCTACACCTTC	CASSDRTGTNYGYTF
TRBV19	TRBJ2-7	TRBD1	NA	TGTGCCAGCGCGACAGGGTTCCTCTCCTACGAGCAGTACTTC	CASATGFLSYEQYF
TRBV12-3/TRBV12-4	TRBJ2-3	NA	NA	TGTGCCAGCAGTTTTGAGAGTAGCACAGATACGCAGTATTTT	CASSFESSTDTQYF
TRBV27	TRBJ2-7	NA	NA	TGTGCCAGCAGTTCAACGGTAAGCTCCTACGAGCAGTACTTC	CASSSTVSSYEQYF
TRBV28	TRBJ2-3	TRBD2	NA	TGTGCCAGCAGTTTAATGGTAGCGGGATCTAGCACAGATACGCAGTATTTT	CASSLMVAGSSTDTQYF
TRBV6-5	TRBJ2-3	TRBD2	NA	TGTGCCAGCAGTCGACTAGCGGGACACACAGATACGCAGTATTTT	CASSRLAGHTDTQYF
TRBV14	TRBJ2-1	NA	NA	TGTGCCAGCAGCCAATTATATTACCGCTCCTACAATGAGCAGTTCTTC	CASSQLYYRSYNEQFF
TRBV5-8	TRBJ1-2	NA	NA	TGTGCCAGCAGCTTGGAAGGCAGCGTTATCCATGGCTACACCTTC	CASSLEGSVIHGYTF
TRBV12-3/TRBV12-4	TRBJ1-1	NA	NA	TGTGCCAGCAGTCCCTCCTTTGCGAGGGGATACACTGAAGCTTTCTTT	CASSPSFARGYTEAFF
TRBV2	TRBJ1-5	NA	NA	TGTGCCAGCAGTACTCTCCGGGGAAACCAGCCCCAGCATTTT	CASSTLRGNQPQHF
TRBV4-1	TRBJ2-1	TRBD2	NA	TGCGCCAGCAGCCCCCTTACGGGGGGGAACTACAATGAGCAGTTCTTC	CASSPLTGGNYNEQFF
TRBV28	TRBJ1-1	TRBD1	NA	TGTGCCAGCGGGTTCCTTGGACAGGGGGCTTTTGCAGCTTTCTTT	CASGFLGQGAFAAFF
TRBV9	TRBJ2-7	TRBD2	once	TGTGCCAGCAGCATGGGACTAGCGGCCGGCTACGAGCAGTACTTC	CASSMGLAAGYEQYF
TRBV6-2/TRBV6-3	TRBJ2-3	TRBD2	NA	TGTGCCAGCAGTTACCAGACTAGCGGAGATACGCAGTATTTT	CASSYQTSGDTQYF
TRBV27	TRBJ2-1	TRBD2	NA	TGTGCCAGCAGTTTTACGGCTAGCGGGTGGAATGAGCAGTTCTTC	CASSFTASGWNEQFF
TRBV15	TRBJ2-3	NA	NA	TGTGCCACCAGCCCCCGGGGGCTCGCAACTAGCACAGATACGCAGTATTTT	CATSPRGLATSTDTQYF
TRBV24-1	TRBJ1-5	NA	NA	TGTGCCACCAGTGTGACAGGCAATCAGCCCCAGCATTTT	CATSVTGNQPQHF
TRBV6-1	TRBJ2-7	TRBD2	few	TGTGCCAGCAGCCCCCTGACAGCGGGGTACGAGCAGTACTTC	CASSPLTAGYEQYF
TRBV12-3/TRBV12-4	TRBJ2-4	NA	NA	TGTGCCAGCAGTTCCCTCCTAGCCAAAAACATTCAGTACTTC	CASSSLLAKNIQYF
TRBV20-1	TRBJ2-1	TRBD2	NA	TGCAGTGCTACCCCAGAGGGAGGGTATCGGTACAATGAGCAGTTCTTC	CSATPEGGYRYNEQFF
TRBV20-1	TRBJ2-7	TRBD2	NA	TGCAGTGCCAACGAGGGGACTAGCAACGAGCAGTACTTC	CSANEGTSNEQYF
TRBV6-1	TRBJ2-1	TRBD2	few	TGTGCCAGCAGCCTGACTAGCGGGGAGGTAGGTGAGCAGTTCTTC	CASSLTSGEVGEQFF